This is a list of T cell receptor beta chains from one sample in a study of blood T cells in healthy people across ages. TCRdb reprocessed the 5' RACE reads with MiXCR, giving one entry per CDR3 protein. The repertoire has about 1,600,000 distinct CDR3 sequences, around 42% of them found once; the top ten carry 7.9%. The source material was blood. The receptors here all came from a woman younger than 35 in good health. CDR3s leave out the opening cysteine and the closing phenylalanine or tryptophan.

V: TRBV4-1; J: TRBJ2-1; CDR3: ASSRTGGSSYNEQF
V: TRBV28; J: TRBJ2-3; CDR3: ASSVRTSDTQY
V: TRBV28; J: TRBJ1-2; CDR3: ASSPPDGNYGYT
V: TRBV12-3/TRBV12-4; J: TRBJ2-5; CDR3: ASSLARGQGVGETQY
V: TRBV2; J: TRBJ2-3; CDR3: ASSIYTDTQY
V: TRBV29-1; J: TRBJ2-1; CDR3: SVAGTGGDNEQF
V: TRBV20-1; J: TRBJ1-4; CDR3: SAPGQPTNEKLF
V: TRBV2; J: TRBJ2-7; CDR3: ASSEGSAGDYEQY
V: TRBV28; J: TRBJ1-1; CDR3: ASIGWGARTEAF
V: TRBV9; J: TRBJ1-6; CDR3: ASSGNWGIGNSPLH
V: TRBV29-1; J: TRBJ1-2; CDR3: SVDGSMGYGYT
V: TRBV29-1; J: TRBJ2-2; CDR3: SVEKSRGDTGELF
V: TRBV15; J: TRBJ1-2; CDR3: ATSRELRVGYGYT
V: TRBV16; J: TRBJ1-2; CDR3: ASSQGPGGYT
V: TRBV12-3/TRBV12-4; J: TRBJ2-1; CDR3: ASRHRLADIYNEQF
V: TRBV5-5; J: TRBJ2-7; CDR3: ASSLGLGSSYEQY
V: TRBV29-1; J: NA; CDR3: SVAGTGGPYEQY
V: TRBV7-9; J: NA; CDR3: ASRAGAEQY
V: TRBV6-2/TRBV6-3; J: TRBJ2-3; CDR3: ASTPPAGGADTQY
V: TRBV7-8; J: TRBJ2-5; CDR3: ASTATKNQETQY
V: TRBV6-1; J: TRBJ1-2; CDR3: ASSNPGTGGGYT
V: TRBV18; J: TRBJ2-1; CDR3: ASSPGQNEQF
V: TRBV12-3/TRBV12-4; J: TRBJ2-3; CDR3: ASSSTSGDSSTDTQY
V: TRBV20-1; J: TRBJ2-1; CDR3: SASVAGDDEQF
V: TRBV12-3/TRBV12-4; J: TRBJ1-5; CDR3: ASSTQYQGINQPQH